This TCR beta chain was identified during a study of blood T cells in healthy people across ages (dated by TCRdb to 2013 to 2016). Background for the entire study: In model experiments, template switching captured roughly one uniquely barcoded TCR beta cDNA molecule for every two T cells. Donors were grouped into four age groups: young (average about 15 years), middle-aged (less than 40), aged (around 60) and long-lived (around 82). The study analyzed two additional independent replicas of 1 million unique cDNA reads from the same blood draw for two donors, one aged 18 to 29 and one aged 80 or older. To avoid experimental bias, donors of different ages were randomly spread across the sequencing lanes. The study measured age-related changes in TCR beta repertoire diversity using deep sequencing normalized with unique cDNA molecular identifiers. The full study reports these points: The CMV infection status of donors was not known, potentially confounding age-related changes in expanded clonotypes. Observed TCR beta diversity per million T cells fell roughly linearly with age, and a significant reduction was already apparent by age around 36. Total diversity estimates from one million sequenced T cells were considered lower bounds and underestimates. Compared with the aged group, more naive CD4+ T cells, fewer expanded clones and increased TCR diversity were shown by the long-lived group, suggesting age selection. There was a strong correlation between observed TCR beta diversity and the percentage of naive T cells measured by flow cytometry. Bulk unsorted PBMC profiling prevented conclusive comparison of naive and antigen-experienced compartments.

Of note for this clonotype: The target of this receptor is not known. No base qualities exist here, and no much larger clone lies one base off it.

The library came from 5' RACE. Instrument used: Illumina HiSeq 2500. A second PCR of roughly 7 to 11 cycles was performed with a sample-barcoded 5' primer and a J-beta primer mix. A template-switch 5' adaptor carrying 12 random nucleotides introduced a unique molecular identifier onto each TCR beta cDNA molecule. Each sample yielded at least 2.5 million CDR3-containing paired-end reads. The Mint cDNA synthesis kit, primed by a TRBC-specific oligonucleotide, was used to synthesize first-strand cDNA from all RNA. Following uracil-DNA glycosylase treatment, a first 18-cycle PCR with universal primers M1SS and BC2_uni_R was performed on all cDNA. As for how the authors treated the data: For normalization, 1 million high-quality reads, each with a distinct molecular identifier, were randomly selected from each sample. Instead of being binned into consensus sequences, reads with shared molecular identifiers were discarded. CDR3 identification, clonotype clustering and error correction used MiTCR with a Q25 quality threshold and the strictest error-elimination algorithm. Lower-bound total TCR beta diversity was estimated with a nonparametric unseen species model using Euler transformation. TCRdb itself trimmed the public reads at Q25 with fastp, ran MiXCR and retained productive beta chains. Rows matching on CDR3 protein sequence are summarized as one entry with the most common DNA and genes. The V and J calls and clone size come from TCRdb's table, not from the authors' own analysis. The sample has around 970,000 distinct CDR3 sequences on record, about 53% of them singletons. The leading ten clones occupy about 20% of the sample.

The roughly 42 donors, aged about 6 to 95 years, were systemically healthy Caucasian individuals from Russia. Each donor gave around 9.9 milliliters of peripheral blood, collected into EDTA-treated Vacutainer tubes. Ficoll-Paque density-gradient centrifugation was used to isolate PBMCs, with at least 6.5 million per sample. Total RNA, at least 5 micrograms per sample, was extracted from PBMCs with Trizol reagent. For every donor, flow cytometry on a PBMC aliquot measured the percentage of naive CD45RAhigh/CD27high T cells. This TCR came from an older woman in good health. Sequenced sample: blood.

This receptor has the CDR3 CASSQDLAAGYEQYF. The bases read TGTGCCAGCAGCCAAGATCTAGCGGCTGGCTACGAGCAGTACTTC. The chain is assembled from TRBV3-1 and TRBJ2-7, with TRBD2 identical over 7 junction bases. The junction shows trimming of 0 bases on V and 3 bases on J, and the gene matches do not reach 5 bases of it. The germline V gene (reference sequence) specifies LGHDT as CDR1 and YNNKEL as CDR2. The CDR3 numbers 15 residues from cysteine through phenylalanine. The read is trimmed to its CDR3 DNA, 45 bases read in frame from base 1.